This record covers a single T cell receptor (beta chain). Its antigen is not known. The data originate from a study of resident and recirculating memory T cells in vitiligo. Sequencing was performed with immunoSEQ multiplex PCR; in TCRdb, only in-frame clones are kept and a portion is missing. The sample lists more than 70,000 clones, 92% occurring once. V lost 3 bases, J lost 0 bases, and 1 base stayed unmatched. From germline, CDR1 is SGHTA and CDR2 FQGNSA. The CDR3 is made up of 14 amino acids. Overall study findings and caveats: Non-conserved TCRs across sites and patients suggested distinct clones per lesion.

No change in lesions over the prior 6 months defined stable disease. Stable patients also lacked confetti depigmentation, a sign of active vitiligo. The sequence came from a male donor with vitiligo. The rearrangement links TRBV7-2 to TRBJ2-7; 8 nucleotides match TRBD1. The material sequenced was blood. CDR3 protein: CASSFGQGSYEQYF. As DNA, the CDR3 is TGTGCCAGCAGCTTCGGACAGGGCTCCTACGAGCAGTACTTC. Together with reference TRBV7-2 and TRBJ2-7, the CDR3 gives the full variable domain: GAGVSQSPSNKVTEKGKDVELRCDPISGHTALYWYRQSLGQGLEFLIYFQGNSAPDKSGLPSDRFSAERTGGSVSTLTIQRTQQEDSAVYLCASSFGQGSYEQYFGPGTRLTVT.